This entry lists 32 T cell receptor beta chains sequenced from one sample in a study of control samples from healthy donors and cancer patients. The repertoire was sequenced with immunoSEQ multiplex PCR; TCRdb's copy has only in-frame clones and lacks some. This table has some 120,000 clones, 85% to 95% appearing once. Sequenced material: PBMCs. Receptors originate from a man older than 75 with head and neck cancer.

This CDR3 is CASSGTGLGSPLHF. DNA of the CDR3: TGTGCCAGCAGTGGGACAGGGTTAGGATCACCCCTCCACTTT. V is TRBV9 and J is TRBJ1-6; 9 bases match TRBD1. Germline CDR1 reads SGDLS; CDR2 reads YYNGEE. The CDR3 consists of 14 residues. V lost 5 bases, J lost 10 bases, and 7 bases stayed unmatched.

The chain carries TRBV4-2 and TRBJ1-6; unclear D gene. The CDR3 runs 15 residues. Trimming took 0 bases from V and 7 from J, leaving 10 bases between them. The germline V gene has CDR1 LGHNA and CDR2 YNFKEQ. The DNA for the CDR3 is TGTGCCAGCAGCCAAGATGTTTTGGCGAATTCACCCCTCCACTTT. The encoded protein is CASSQDVLANSPLHF.

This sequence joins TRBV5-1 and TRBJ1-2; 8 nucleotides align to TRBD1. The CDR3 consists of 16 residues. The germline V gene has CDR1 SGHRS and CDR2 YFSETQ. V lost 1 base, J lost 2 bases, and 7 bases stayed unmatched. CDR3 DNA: TGCGCCAGCAGCTTGAAACAGGGGGTTAAGAACTATGGCTACACCTTC. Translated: CASSLKQGVKNYGYTF.

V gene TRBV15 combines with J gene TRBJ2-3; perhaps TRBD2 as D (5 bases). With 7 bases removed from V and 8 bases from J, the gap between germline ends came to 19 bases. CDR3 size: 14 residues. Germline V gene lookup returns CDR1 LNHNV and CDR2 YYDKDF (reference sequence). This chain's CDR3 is CATTDPLRAGTQYF. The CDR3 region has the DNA TGTGCCACCACAGACCCCCTGCGGGCGGGTACGCAGTATTTT.

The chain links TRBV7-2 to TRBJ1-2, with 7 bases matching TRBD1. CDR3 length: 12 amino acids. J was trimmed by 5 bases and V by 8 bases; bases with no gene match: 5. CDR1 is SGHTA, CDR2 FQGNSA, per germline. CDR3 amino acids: CASLDRRYGYTF. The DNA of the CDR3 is TGTGCCAGCTTGGACAGGAGGTATGGCTACACCTTC.

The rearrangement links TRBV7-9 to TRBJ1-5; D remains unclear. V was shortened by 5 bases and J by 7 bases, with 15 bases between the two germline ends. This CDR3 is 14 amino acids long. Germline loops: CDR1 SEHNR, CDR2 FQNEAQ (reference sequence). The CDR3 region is CASSPGSAGQPQHF. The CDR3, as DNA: TGTGCCAGCAGCCCGGGGTCAGCGGGGCAGCCCCAGCATTTT.

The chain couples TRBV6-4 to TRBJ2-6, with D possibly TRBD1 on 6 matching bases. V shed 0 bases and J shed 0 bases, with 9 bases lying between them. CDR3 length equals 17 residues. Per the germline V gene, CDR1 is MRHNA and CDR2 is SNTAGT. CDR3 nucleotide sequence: TGTGCCAGCAGTGACTCGCCAGGGGTCTCTGGGGCCAACGTCCTGACTTTC. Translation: CASSDSPGVSGANVLTF.

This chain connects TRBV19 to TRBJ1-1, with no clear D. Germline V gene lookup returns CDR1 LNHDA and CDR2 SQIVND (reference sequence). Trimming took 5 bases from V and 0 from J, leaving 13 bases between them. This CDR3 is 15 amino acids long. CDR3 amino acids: CASSLQLTVNTEAFF. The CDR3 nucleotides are TGTGCCAGTAGTCTCCAACTTACAGTGAACACTGAAGCTTTCTTT.

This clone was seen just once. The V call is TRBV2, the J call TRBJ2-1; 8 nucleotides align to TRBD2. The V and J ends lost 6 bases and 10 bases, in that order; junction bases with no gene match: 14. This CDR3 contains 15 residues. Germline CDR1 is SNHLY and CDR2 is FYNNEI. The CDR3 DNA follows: TGTGCCAGCAGACCTCTAGCGGGTGGCCTCGTCGAGCAGTTCTTC. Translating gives CASRPLAGGLVEQFF.

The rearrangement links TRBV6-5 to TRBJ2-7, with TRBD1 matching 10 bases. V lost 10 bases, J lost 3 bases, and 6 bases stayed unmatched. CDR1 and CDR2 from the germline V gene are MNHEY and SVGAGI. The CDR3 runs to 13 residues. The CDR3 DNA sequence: TGTGCCATCTCCCGGGACAGGGGCTACGAGCAGTACTTC. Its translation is CAISRDRGYEQYF.

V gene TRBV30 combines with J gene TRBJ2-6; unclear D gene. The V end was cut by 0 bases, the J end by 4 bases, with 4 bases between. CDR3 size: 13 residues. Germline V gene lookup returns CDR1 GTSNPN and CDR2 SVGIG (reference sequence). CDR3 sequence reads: CAWSVAGANVLTF. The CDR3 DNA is TGTGCCTGGAGTGTAGCCGGGGCCAACGTCCTGACTTTC.

The CDR3 nucleotides read TGCGCCAGCAGCCGGCGGGGACTAACGGACACCGGGGAGCTGTTTTTT. It encodes CASSRRGLTDTGELFF. The chain recombines TRBV4-3 with TRBJ2-2; TRBD2 aligns across 7 bases. Per the germline V gene, CDR1 is LGHNA and CDR2 is YSLEER. The length of the CDR3 is 16 residues. J gave up 3 bases and V 4 bases, and 8 bases lay outside the gene matches.

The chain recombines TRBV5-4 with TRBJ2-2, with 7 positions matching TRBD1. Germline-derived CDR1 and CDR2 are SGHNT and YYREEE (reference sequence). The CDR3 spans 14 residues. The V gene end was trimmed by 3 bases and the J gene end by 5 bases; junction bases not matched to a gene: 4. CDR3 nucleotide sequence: TGTGCCAGCAGCTCCCAGGGACAGACCGGGGAGCTGTTTTTT. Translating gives CASSSQGQTGELFF.

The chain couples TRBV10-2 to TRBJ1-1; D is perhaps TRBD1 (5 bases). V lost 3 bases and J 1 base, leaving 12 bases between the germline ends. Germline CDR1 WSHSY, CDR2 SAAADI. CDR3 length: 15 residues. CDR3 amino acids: CASSDWDSSNTEAFF. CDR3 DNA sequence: TGCGCCAGCAGTGATTGGGACTCTTCGAACACTGAAGCTTTCTTT.

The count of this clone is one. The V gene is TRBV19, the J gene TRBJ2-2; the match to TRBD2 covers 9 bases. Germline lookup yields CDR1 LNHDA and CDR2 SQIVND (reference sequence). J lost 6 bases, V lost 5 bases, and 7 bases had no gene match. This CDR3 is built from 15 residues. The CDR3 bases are TGTGCCAGTAGTGTGGGACTAGCATTCGCCGGGGAGCTGTTTTTT. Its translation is CASSVGLAFAGELFF.

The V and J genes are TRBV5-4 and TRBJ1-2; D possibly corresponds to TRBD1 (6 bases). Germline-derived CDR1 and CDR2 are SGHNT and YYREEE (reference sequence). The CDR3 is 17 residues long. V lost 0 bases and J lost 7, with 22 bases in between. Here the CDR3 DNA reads TGTGCCAGCAGCTTGGGAGGGGGGCGCGGACGAAACGGTGGCTACACCTTC. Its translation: CASSLGGGRGRNGGYTF.

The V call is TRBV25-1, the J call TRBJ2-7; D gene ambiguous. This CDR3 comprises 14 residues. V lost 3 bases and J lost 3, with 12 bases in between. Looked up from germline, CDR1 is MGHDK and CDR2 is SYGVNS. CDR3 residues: CASSDTRRGYEQYF. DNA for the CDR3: TGTGCCAGCAGTGATACCAGGCGAGGCTACGAGCAGTACTTC.

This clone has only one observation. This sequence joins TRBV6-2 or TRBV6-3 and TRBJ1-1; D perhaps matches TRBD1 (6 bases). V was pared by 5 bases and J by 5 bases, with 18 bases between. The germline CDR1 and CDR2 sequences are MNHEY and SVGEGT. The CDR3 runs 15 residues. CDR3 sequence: CASSQVTGRRTEAFF. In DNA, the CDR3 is TGTGCCAGCAGTCAAGTTACAGGGCGTCGGACTGAAGCTTTCTTT.

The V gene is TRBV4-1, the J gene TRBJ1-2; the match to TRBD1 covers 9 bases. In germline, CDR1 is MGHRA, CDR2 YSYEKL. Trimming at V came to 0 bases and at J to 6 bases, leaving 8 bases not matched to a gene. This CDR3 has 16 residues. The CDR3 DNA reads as TGCGCCAGCAGCCAAGAAGGGGGGACAGGGTTCGATGGCTACACCTTC. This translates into CASSQEGGTGFDGYTF.

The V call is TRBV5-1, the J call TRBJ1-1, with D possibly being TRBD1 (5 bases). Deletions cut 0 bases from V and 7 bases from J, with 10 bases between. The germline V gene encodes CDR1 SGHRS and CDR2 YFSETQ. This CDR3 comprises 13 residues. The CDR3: CASSLGQYDEAFF. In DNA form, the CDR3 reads TGCGCCAGCAGCTTGGGACAGTATGATGAAGCTTTCTTT. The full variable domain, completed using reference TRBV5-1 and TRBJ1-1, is KAGVTQTPRYLIKTRGQQVTLSCSPISGHRSVSWYQQTPGQGLQFLFEYFSETQRNKGNFPGRFSGRQFSNSRSEMNVSTLELGDSALYLCASSLGQYDEAFFGQGTRLTVV.

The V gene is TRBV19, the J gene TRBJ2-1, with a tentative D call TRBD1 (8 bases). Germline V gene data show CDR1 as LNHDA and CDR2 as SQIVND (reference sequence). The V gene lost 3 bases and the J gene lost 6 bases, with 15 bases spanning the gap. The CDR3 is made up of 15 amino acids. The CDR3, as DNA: TGTGCCAGTAGTATCACAGGGGGGGAGGCCAATGAGCAGTTCTTC. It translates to CASSITGGEANEQFF. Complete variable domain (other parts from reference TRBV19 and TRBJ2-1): DGGITQSPKYLFRKEGQNVTLSCEQNLNHDAMYWYRQDPGQGLRLIYYSQIVNDFQKGDIAEGYSVSREKKESFPLTVTSAQKNPTAFYLCASSITGGEANEQFFGPGTRLTVL.

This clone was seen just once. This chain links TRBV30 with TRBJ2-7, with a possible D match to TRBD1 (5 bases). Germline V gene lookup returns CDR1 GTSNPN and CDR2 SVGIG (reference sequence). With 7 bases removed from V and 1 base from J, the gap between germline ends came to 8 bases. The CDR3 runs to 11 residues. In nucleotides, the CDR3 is TGTGCCTATCAGGGATCCTACGAGCAGTACTTC. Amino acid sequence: CAYQGSYEQYF.

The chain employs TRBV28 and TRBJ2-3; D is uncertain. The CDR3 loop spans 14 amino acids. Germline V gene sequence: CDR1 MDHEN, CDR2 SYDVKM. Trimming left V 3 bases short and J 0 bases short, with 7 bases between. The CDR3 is CASSLLRSTDTQYF. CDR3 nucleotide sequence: TGTGCCAGCAGTTTGTTGAGGAGCACAGATACGCAGTATTTT.

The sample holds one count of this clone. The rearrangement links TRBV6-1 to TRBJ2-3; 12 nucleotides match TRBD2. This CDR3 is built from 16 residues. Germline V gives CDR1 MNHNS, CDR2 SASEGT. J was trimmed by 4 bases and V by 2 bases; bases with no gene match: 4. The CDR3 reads CASSELAGGLADTQYF. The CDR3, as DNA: TGTGCCAGCAGTGAACTAGCGGGGGGGCTTGCAGATACGCAGTATTTT.

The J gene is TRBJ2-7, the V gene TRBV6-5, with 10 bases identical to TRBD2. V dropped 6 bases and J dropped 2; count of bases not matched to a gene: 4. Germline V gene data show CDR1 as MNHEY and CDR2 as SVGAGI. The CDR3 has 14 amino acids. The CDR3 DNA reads TGTGCCAGCAGAGGGGGGACTAGCGCCTACGAGCAGTACTTC. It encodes CASRGGTSAYEQYF.

CDR3 sequence reads: CSASESSPGYGYTF. The CDR3 region has the DNA TGCAGTGCTAGTGAGAGTTCCCCGGGCTATGGCTACACCTTC. J is TRBJ1-2 and V is TRBV20-1; D gene uncertain. There are 14 residues in the CDR3. Germline-derived CDR1 and CDR2 are DFQATT and SNEGSKA (reference sequence). The V end lost 3 bases, the J end lost 4 bases, and 15 bases lay between the germline ends.

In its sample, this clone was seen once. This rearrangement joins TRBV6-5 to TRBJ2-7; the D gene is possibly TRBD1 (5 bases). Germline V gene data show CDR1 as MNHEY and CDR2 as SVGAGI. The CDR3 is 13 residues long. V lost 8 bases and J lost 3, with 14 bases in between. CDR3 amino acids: CASGAGLGYEQYF. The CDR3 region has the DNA TGTGCCAGCGGGGCAGGGCTCGGCTACGAGCAGTACTTC.

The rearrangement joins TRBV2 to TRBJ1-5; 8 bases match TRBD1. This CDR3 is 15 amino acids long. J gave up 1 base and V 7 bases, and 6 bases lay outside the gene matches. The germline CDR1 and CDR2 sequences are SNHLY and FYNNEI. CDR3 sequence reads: CASTMTGESNQPQHF. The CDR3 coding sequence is TGTGCCAGCACCATGACAGGGGAGAGCAATCAGCCCCAGCATTTT.

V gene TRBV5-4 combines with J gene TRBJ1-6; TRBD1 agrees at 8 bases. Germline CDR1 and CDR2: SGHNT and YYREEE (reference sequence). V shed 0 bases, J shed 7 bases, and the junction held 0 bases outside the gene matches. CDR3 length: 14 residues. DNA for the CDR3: TGTGCCAGCAGCTTGGCAGGGGGCAATTCACCCCTCCACTTT. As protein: CASSLAGGNSPLHF.

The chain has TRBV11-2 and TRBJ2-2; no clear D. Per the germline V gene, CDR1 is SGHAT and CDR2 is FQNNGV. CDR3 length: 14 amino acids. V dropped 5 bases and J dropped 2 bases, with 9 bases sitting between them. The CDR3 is CASSPTRNTGELFF. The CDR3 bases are TGTGCCAGCAGCCCGACAAGAAACACCGGGGAGCTGTTTTTT.

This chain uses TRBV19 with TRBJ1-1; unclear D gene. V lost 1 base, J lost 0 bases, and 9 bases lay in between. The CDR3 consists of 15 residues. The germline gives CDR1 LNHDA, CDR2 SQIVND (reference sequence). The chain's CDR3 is CASSIAGSMNTEAFF. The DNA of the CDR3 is TGTGCCAGTAGTATAGCGGGCAGCATGAACACTGAAGCTTTCTTT.

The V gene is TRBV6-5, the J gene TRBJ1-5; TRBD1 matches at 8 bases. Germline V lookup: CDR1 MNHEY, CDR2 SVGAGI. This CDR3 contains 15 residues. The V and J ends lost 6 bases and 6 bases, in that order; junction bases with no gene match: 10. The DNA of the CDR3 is TGTGCCAGCAGCCTGTCCGGGACAGGTCTTCAGCCCCAGCATTTT. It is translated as CASSLSGTGLQPQHF.